One and the same sample provided the 13 T cell receptor beta chains below, sequenced in a study of lymphopenia after photon versus proton radiotherapy. Profiled with immunoSEQ multiplex PCR; TCRdb holds only in-frame clones, not every one. The table has around 160,000 clones, more than 85% seen once. Source: peripheral blood, taken from a patient treated with photon-based radiotherapy. The receptors were gathered from a man aged 50-60 years with gastric cancer.

The gene calls are TRBV27 and TRBJ2-3; TRBD2 aligns across 8 bases. CDR1 and CDR2 (germline): MNHEY, SMNVEV (reference sequence). This CDR3 has 18 amino acids. The J segment lost 2 bases and the V segment lost 3 bases, leaving 13 bases of the junction unmatched. CDR3 protein: CASSFFSLREGSTDTQYF. The CDR3 DNA sequence: TGTGCCAGCAGTTTCTTTTCTCTACGGGAGGGGTCCACAGATACGCAGTATTTT.

This chain connects TRBV18 to TRBJ1-2; D is unclear. Germline V CDR1 and CDR2: KGHSH, LQKENI. The CDR3 has 13 amino acids. V was shortened by 3 bases and J by 8 bases, with 13 bases between the two germline ends. The chain's CDR3 is CASSPAGNWGYTF. The DNA of the CDR3 is TGTGCCAGCTCACCTGCAGGCAACTGGGGCTACACCTTC.

The chain couples TRBV6-5 to TRBJ2-7; the match to TRBD1 covers 9 bases. The junction had 3 bases not matched to a gene; V was cut back by 4 bases and J by 2 bases. Germline lookup yields CDR1 MNHEY and CDR2 SVGAGI. The CDR3 runs 14 residues. Here the CDR3 reads CASSFGDRAYEQYF. DNA for the CDR3: TGTGCCAGCAGTTTCGGGGACAGGGCCTACGAGCAGTACTTC.

In this sample, this clone turned up a few times. The chain uses TRBV30 and TRBJ1-1; D unresolved. The ends were cut back, 5 bases at V and 8 bases at J, with 9 bases in the middle. CDR3 length equals 10 residues. Germline V gene data show CDR1 as GTSNPN and CDR2 as SVGIG (reference sequence). CDR3 protein: CAWSQEEAFF. The CDR3 DNA reads as TGTGCCTGGTCCCAAGAGGAAGCTTTCTTT.

The genes are TRBV4-2 and TRBJ1-1; D not certain. This CDR3 is 14 amino acids long. V was shortened by 0 bases and J by 1 base, with 6 bases between the two germline ends. Per the germline V gene, CDR1 is LGHNA and CDR2 is YNFKEQ. CDR3 sequence reads: CASSQEPANTEAFF. The DNA for the CDR3 is TGTGCCAGCAGCCAAGAGCCGGCGAACACTGAAGCTTTCTTT.

V is TRBV5-5 and J is TRBJ1-4, with no clear D. Germline V CDR1 and CDR2: SGHKS, YYEKEE (reference sequence). Trimming stripped 4 bases from V and 8 bases from J, with 15 bases between. The CDR3 spans 14 residues. The CDR3 sequence: CASSRAFSEEKLFF. The CDR3 DNA is TGTGCCAGCAGCCGGGCCTTTAGCGAGGAAAAACTGTTTTTT.

J is TRBJ1-5 and V is TRBV4-1; D is perhaps TRBD1 (6 bases). The V gene's germline CDR1 is MGHRA and CDR2 YSYEKL. CDR3 length equals 17 residues. V dropped 9 bases and J dropped 0 bases, with 21 bases sitting between them. For the CDR3, the DNA is TGCGCCAGGACCGGTCCAGGGGAAATCCGTAGCAATCAGCCCCAGCATTTT. Translation gives CARTGPGEIRSNQPQHF.

As DNA, the CDR3 is TGTGCCAGCAGAGGGACGGGATCTAGCACAGATACGCAGTATTTT. Its protein is CASRGTGSSTDTQYF. The chain carries TRBV28 and TRBJ2-3; the D call may be TRBD1 or TRBD2 (5 bases each). Trimming left V 6 bases short and J 0 bases short, with 13 bases between. CDR1 is MDHEN and CDR2 is SYDVKM in the germline V gene. This CDR3 region has 15 residues.

The chain carries TRBV28 and TRBJ1-2; maybe TRBD1 (5 bases). This CDR3 is built from 15 residues. CDR1 and CDR2 (germline): MDHEN, SYDVKM. The V end was cut by 5 bases, the J end by 2 bases, with 15 bases between. The CDR3 DNA sequence: TGTGCCAGCAGTCCCCAGGGCAGGGCGAACTATGGCTACACCTTC. Amino acids: CASSPQGRANYGYTF.

The V call is TRBV9, the J call TRBJ2-3; D is ambiguous. The V gene lost 4 bases and the J gene lost 0 bases, with 12 bases spanning the gap. The CDR3 consists of 15 residues. The germline V gene encodes CDR1 SGDLS and CDR2 YYNGEE. The DNA for the CDR3 is TGTGCCAGCAGCCCCCAAACAACTAGCACAGATACGCAGTATTTT. Its protein product is CASSPQTTSTDTQYF.

V gene TRBV11-2 combines with J gene TRBJ2-3; 11 bases are shared with TRBD2. This CDR3 region has 18 residues. Germline trimming cut 0 bases from V and 5 bases from J; bases unmatched to any gene: 10. Germline CDR1 SGHAT, CDR2 FQNNGV. The chain's CDR3 is CASSLEVAGGPLVDTQYF. The CDR3, as DNA: TGTGCCAGCAGCTTAGAGGTAGCGGGAGGGCCGTTGGTAGATACGCAGTATTTT.

The CDR3 coding sequence is TGTGCCAGCAGCTTGGACAGTGGGGGGACAGATACGCAGTATTTT. Residues: CASSLDSGGTDTQYF. This chain links TRBV5-4 with TRBJ2-3; maybe TRBD2 (6 bases). V lost 0 bases and J 3 bases, leaving 11 bases between the germline ends. The CDR3 contains 15 residues. CDR1 is SGHNT and CDR2 is YYREEE in the germline V gene (reference sequence).

The genes are TRBV7-2 and TRBJ2-7, with TRBD2 matching 10 bases. In germline, CDR1 is SGHTA, CDR2 FQGNSA. V was pared by 3 bases and J by 7 bases, with 9 bases of the junction left unmatched. The CDR3 is 15 amino acids. CDR3 sequence (DNA): TGTGCCAGCAGCTTTAGTTCAGCGGGAGGGAGGGAGCAGTACTTC. Protein sequence: CASSFSSAGGREQYF.